The next 9 T cell receptor beta chains were all read from a single sample in a study of T-cell reconstitution after alpha-beta-depleted transplantation in children (dated by TCRdb to 2015 to 2016). The method behind the library was PCR. These reads were obtained on an Illumina HiSeq 2500. TCR library preparation used molecular barcoding, with unique molecular identifiers applied to normalize quantification of the TCRbeta repertoire. TCRdb trimmed public reads at Q25 via fastp, called clones via MiXCR and kept in-frame beta chains. CDR3 protein duplicates are merged, each entry listing the most common genes and DNA. The sample table contains about 980,000 distinct CDR3 sequences; only one count was recorded for around 30% of them. The top ten clones comprise about 28% of the sample. The intended sense of this specimen's treatment or condition label: allogeneic hematopoietic cell transplantation with graft depleted of TCRalphabeta T cells and CD19 B cells.

The material was PBMCs, mostly from graft donor cells, obtained 360 days after TCRalphabeta/CD19-depleted stem cell transplant. Every receptor here comes from a boy younger than two who had a stem cell transplant for SCID, so the T cells may come from the graft donor.

The V and J genes are TRBV27 and TRBJ1-1, with 10 bases fitting TRBD1. The CDR3 totals 16 residues. Per the germline V gene, CDR1 is MNHEY and CDR2 is SMNVEV (reference sequence). With 6 bases clipped from V and 0 bases from J, the junction kept 7 bases outside the gene matches. The CDR3 here is CASRPGQGIMNTEAFF. DNA of the CDR3: TGTGCCAGCAGGCCGGGACAGGGGATTATGAACACTGAAGCTTTCTTT.

The chain has TRBV7-2 and TRBJ1-5; possible D gene TRBD1, 6 bases. CDR3 length: 14 amino acids. V was cut by 5 bases and J by 6 bases, with 14 bases left in between. Germline V gene lookup returns CDR1 SGHTA and CDR2 FQGNSA. CDR3 bases: TGTGCCAGCAGCGTAACAGGGCCGGGTCAGCCCCAGCATTTT. It translates to CASSVTGPGQPQHF.

V and J are TRBV2 and TRBJ1-4, with a weak D call TRBD1 (5 bases). The V end was cut by 4 bases, the J end by 14 bases, with 23 bases between. There are 15 residues in the CDR3. The V gene's germline CDR1 is SNHLY and CDR2 FYNNEI. The CDR3 region has the DNA TGTGCCAGCAGTGGAGGAGGGCAGGGTGCTATTCTCCTGTTTTTT. Its translation: CASSGGGQGAILLFF.

There are a few counts of this clonotype. The chain is built from TRBV5-1 and TRBJ2-7; the D gene is possibly TRBD1 (5 bases). Germline V gene lookup returns CDR1 SGHRS and CDR2 YFSETQ. The germline V and J ends were trimmed by 1 base and 6 bases, with 14 bases remaining between them. This CDR3 is 14 amino acids long. The DNA of the CDR3 is TGCGCCAGCAGCTTGTCTACAGGTTTACGCGAGCAGTACTTC. Translation gives CASSLSTGLREQYF.

This rearrangement joins TRBV6-6 to TRBJ2-5; D is unresolved. The CDR3 has 13 amino acids. CDR1 is MNHNY, CDR2 SVGAGI, per germline (reference sequence). V was clipped by 2 bases and J by 2 bases, with 6 bases between them. CDR3 bases: TGTGCCAGCAGTTACGATGCGCAAGAGACCCAGTACTTC. This sequence encodes CASSYDAQETQYF.

The chain is built from TRBV7-3 and TRBJ1-2; 9 nucleotides align to TRBD1. The CDR3 length is 13 residues. Germline V gene sequence: CDR1 SGHTA, CDR2 FQGTGA. Unmatched junction bases numbered 3, after V lost 5 bases and J lost 5 bases. The CDR3 nucleotides are TGTGCCAGCAGCACGGGACAGGGTTATGGCTACACCTTC. Translation: CASSTGQGYGYTF.

The chain combines TRBV9 with TRBJ2-1; a weak D match, TRBD1 (5 bases). The V end lost 4 bases, the J end lost 0 bases, and 11 bases lay between the germline ends. This CDR3 region has 15 residues. Looked up from germline, CDR1 is SGDLS and CDR2 is YYNGEE. The CDR3 protein is CASSPRQRSYNEQFF. CDR3 DNA sequence: TGTGCCAGCAGCCCTCGACAGCGCTCCTACAATGAGCAGTTCTTC. Complete variable domain (other parts from reference TRBV9 and TRBJ2-1): DSGVTQTPKHLITATGQRVTLRCSPRSGDLSVYWYQQSLDQGLQFLIQYYNGEERAKGNILERFSAQQFPDLHSELNLSSLELGDSALYFCASSPRQRSYNEQFFGPGTRLTVL.

In this sample, this clonotype turned up once. V is TRBV15 and J is TRBJ2-3, with TRBD2 identical over 9 bases. The germline V gene encodes CDR1 LNHNV and CDR2 YYDKDF (reference sequence). The CDR3 sequence is 16 residues long. V lost 3 bases and J lost 2; bases outside the gene matches: 6. The CDR3 DNA is TGTGCCACCAGCAGGAAAGCGGGGGGTGTCACAGATACGCAGTATTTT. It specifies CATSRKAGGVTDTQYF.

This sequence joins TRBV29-1 and TRBJ2-7; no clear D gene. Germline lookup yields CDR1 SQVTM and CDR2 ANQGSEA. V shed 3 bases and J shed 0 bases, with 12 bases lying between them. The CDR3 is 14 amino acids. This CDR3 is CSVDRAASSYEQYF. The CDR3 DNA is TGCAGCGTTGATCGGGCAGCCAGCTCCTACGAGCAGTACTTC.